This T cell receptor (beta chain) was documented in a study of CD4+ T cells in melanoma. General study results and limits: A reported correlation linked neoantigen-specific CD4+ T cells to CD8+, macrophage and B cell function.

The V gene's germline CDR1 is LNHNV and CDR2 YYDKDF (reference sequence). The CDR3 covers 13 residues. Trimming pared 0 bases from V and 9 bases from J, leaving 9 bases between. Only in-frame clones appear in the TCRdb table, and some are missing; sequencing was by immunoSEQ multiplex PCR. The sample lists about 18,000 clones; 83% were seen once. As concerns this clone: Its antigen is currently unknown.

The chain combines TRBV15 with TRBJ2-1; D is perhaps TRBD2 (6 bases). This sequence was found in a human donor with melanoma. The material sequenced was cells from a culture (not recorded whether cultured in vitro). The CDR3 DNA is TGTGCCACCAGCAGAGACTGGGGAGGTGAGCAGTTCTTC. It encodes CATSRDWGGEQFF.